This T cell receptor (beta chain) was obtained from a study of memory CD4+ T cells and cytomegalovirus serostatus (dated by TCRdb to between 2019 and 2020). At the level of the whole study: The cohort included around 35 healthy adults from Belgium, of whom 9 were CMV seropositive and 24 were CMV seronegative. The study sequenced CD4+ memory TCRbeta repertoires of a Belgian cohort with known cytomegalovirus serostatus to replicate a published TCR-based CMV serostatus classifier.

The Quick-DNA Microprep Kit was used to extract genomic DNA from the sorted cells. Amplification of TCRbeta DNA was done with the immunoSEQ hsTCRbeta kit, following the protocol from the manufacturer. An Illumina MiSeq instrument was used to sequence the TCRbeta libraries. The authors' pipeline ran thus. Once out-of-frame sequences had been removed, 2,204,828 distinct TCRbeta sequences were left, which works out to an average of roughly 64,000 per individual. Each individual was scored using the number of 164 previously reported CMV-associated TCRbeta sequences that the individual carried and the total number of productive distinct TCRbeta sequences. A beta-binomial model was reimplemented in Python, and random forests from scikit-learn, run with default parameters, were trained on data from the US cohort. Classifier performance on the Belgian cohort was summarized as median AUC with percentile confidence intervals calculated over 10,000 bootstrap iterations. This is the immuneACCESS table as TCRdb keeps it, with only in-frame sequences that have V and J called. A part of the clones is gone; compared with another copy, unresolved V genes explain less than half, and the rest is unexplained. Clonal size and the V and J genes are those of that table, whereas D and trimming came from the DNA. The sample records fewer than 40,000 clones, 79% of which are singletons. The leading ten clones occupy under 6% of the sample.

Comment on this clone: Which antigen it targets is not known. No base-level quality is on record; no much larger clone is a single base apart.

From the cysteine through the phenylalanine, the CDR3 covers 14 amino acids. The sequence is cut down to CDR3 DNA, 42 bases in frame from base 1. CDR1 and CDR2 are read off the germline V gene as MDHEN and SYDVKM. The V end gives up 4 bases and the J end 0 bases, leaving 3 bases in the junction not matched to a gene. Single viable CD3+CD4+CD8-CD45RO+ cells were sorted as memory CD4+ T cells on a FACSAria II. CMV serostatus was determined with a Roche Elecsys assay detecting serum IgG against CMV pp150, pp28, p38 and p52. Once the samples were thawed, total CD4+ T cells were enriched through positive selection using CD4 magnetic microbeads. The samples came from a different study that was designed specifically to examine the CD4+ T cell memory repertoire. Peripheral blood mononuclear cells were isolated and cryopreserved according to standard operating procedures, and serum was kept at -80 degrees C. The staining used CD3-PerCP (BW264/56), CD4-APC (RPA-T4), CD45RO-PE (UCHT1) and CD8-Pacific Orange (3B5) antibodies, and Sytox blue was used to exclude non-viable cells.

Results and caveats for the whole study, not just this receptor: A median bootstrapped AUC of almost 0.96 with a 95% CI of 0.76-1.00 was achieved on the Belgian cohort by the original-framework classifier. Among the roughly 160 previously reported CMV-associated TCRbeta sequences, some 69 showed up in the CD4+ memory repertoires, with each one found in between one and five individuals. Only CD4+CD45RO+ memory cells were sequenced, in contrast to the original study, which included naive and memory CD4+ and CD8+ populations. The results were read as suggesting that the CMV-associated TCR signature is, for the most part, present in the CD4+ memory repertoire. CMV serostatus prediction reached a median bootstrapped AUC of approximately 0.96 with the original framework and just over 0.9 with a US-trained random forest.

The source material was memory CD4+ T cells from blood. The clonotype was recovered from an adult in good health and CMV-seropositive. The chain couples TRBV28 to TRBJ2-7; TRBD1 fits 7 bases in the junction. The encoded CDR3 is CASSSRTGSYEQYF. The nucleotide sequence reads as follows: TGTGCCAGCAGTTCGCGGACAGGCTCCTACGAGCAGTACTTC.